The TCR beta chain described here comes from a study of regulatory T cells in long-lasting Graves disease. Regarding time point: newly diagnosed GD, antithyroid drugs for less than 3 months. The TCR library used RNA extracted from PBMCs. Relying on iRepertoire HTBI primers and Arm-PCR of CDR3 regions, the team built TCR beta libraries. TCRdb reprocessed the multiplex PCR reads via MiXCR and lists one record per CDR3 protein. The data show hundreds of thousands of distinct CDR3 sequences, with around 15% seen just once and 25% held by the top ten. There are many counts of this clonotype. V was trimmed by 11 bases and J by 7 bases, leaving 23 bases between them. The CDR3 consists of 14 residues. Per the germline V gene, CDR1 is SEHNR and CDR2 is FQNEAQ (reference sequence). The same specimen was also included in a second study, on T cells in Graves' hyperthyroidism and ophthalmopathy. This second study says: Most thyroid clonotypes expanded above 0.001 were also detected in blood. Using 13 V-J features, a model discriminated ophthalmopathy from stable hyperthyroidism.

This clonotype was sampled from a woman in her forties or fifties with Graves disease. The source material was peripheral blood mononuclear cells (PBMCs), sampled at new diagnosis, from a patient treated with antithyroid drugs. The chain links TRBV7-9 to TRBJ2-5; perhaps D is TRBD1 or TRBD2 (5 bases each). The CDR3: CASVKGRLDGTQYF. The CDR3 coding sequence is TGTGCCTCGGTGAAGGGGAGACTGGATGGGACCCAGTACTTC. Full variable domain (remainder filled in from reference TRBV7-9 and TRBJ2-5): DTGVSQNPRHKITKRGQNVTFRCDPISEHNRLYWYRQTLGQGPEFLTYFQNEAQLEKSRLLSDRFSAERPKGSFSTLEIQRTEQGDSAMYLCASVKGRLDGTQYFGPGTRLLVL.